Listed here is a single T cell receptor (beta chain). What it recognizes is unknown. Autoimmune disease history or systemic immunosuppression barred patients. The sample belongs to a study of OX40 agonist ivuxolimab in advanced cancers. Study at large: Averaging 60 years in age, with a range of about 20 to 90, the cohort was 82.7% male.

Regarding the study as a whole: The study found that CD8+ T cells averaged more expanded clones than CD4+.

Clones were sequenced by immunoSEQ multiplex PCR, and TCRdb holds only the in-frame ones, with some missing. The repertoire has more than 85,000 clones, about 80% of them found once; the top ten carry roughly 1.6%. The J segment lost 3 bases and the V segment lost 6 bases, leaving 6 bases of the junction unmatched. The CDR3 consists of 16 residues. The germline gives CDR1 SEHNR, CDR2 FQNEAQ (reference sequence). The sample in question was CD4+ or CD8+ T cells sorted from blood, obtained in a trial of the OX40 agonist ivuxolimab. V is TRBV7-9 and J is TRBJ2-3; 13 bases line up with TRBD2. The receptor was derived from an adult with an advanced solid tumor such as melanoma, head and neck, liver or kidney cancer. Written as DNA, the CDR3 is TGTGCCAGCAGACCAACTAGCGGGGGGGTGACAGATACGCAGTATTTT. Its protein product is CASRPTSGGVTDTQYF.